These T cell receptor beta chains were read from a single sample in a study of Graves' ophthalmopathy and Graves' hyperthyroidism. MiXCR, run by TCRdb on the multiplex PCR reads, gives a single entry per CDR3 protein. The sample yields about 740,000 distinct CDR3 sequences, roughly 40% seen once. Sequenced: peripheral blood. All receptors derive from an adult man with Graves' ophthalmopathy. The CDR3 runs from the conserved cysteine through the conserved F or W. The D gene is left open where the match is weak. Some rows have no size entry. The others give once, few or many, or a class for an expanded clone.

j_gene	d_gene	v_gene	abundance	CDR3aa	CDR3nt
TRBJ2-5	.	TRBV12-3/TRBV12-4	.	CASSYARETQYF	TGTGCCAGCAGTTACGCGCGAGAGACCCAGTACTTC
TRBJ1-5	.	TRBV29-1	.	CSVGQGLSNQPQHF	TGCAGCGTTGGTCAGGGACTTAGCAATCAGCCCCAGCATTTT
TRBJ1-1	.	TRBV12-3/TRBV12-4	few	CATTRGWDFFF	TGTGCCACCACGCGGGGGTGGGATTTCTTCTTT
TRBJ1-5	TRBD1	TRBV4-1	few	CASSQDQGTEAYQPQHF	TGCGCCAGCAGCCAAGATCAGGGGACAGAGGCATATCAGCCCCAGCATTTT
TRBJ2-7	TRBD2	TRBV3-1	few	CASSQRTLTSGLTYEQYF	TGTGCCAGCAGCCAACGCACCTTGACTAGCGGGTTAACCTACGAGCAGTACTTC
TRBJ2-3	TRBD2	TRBV6-1	.	CASRHSGGFTDTQYF	TGTGCCAGCAGACATAGCGGGGGGTTCACAGATACGCAGTATTTT
TRBJ1-5	.	TRBV19	.	CASSDPDSRSLYSNQPQHF	TGTGCCAGTAGCGACCCGGACAGCCGGTCACTTTATAGCAATCAGCCCCAGCATTTT
TRBJ2-5	TRBD2	TRBV20-1	.	CSARVGLGWTQYF	TGCAGTGCTAGAGTGGGACTAGGGTGGACCCAGTACTTC
TRBJ2-5	TRBD1	TRBV2	few	CASRPPGTGMETQYF	TGTGCCAGCAGACCTCCGGGGACAGGGATGGAGACCCAGTACTTC
TRBJ1-5	.	TRBV25-1	.	CASSAGRINQPQHF	TGTGCCAGCAGCGCGGGACGGATCAATCAGCCCCAGCATTTT
TRBJ2-6	TRBD2	TRBV29-1	.	CSVEWTSGLTF	TGCAGCGTCGAGTGGACTAGCGGACTGACTTTC
TRBJ1-6	TRBD1	TRBV29-1	many	CSVPVTGPTFKNNSPLHF	TGCAGCGTGCCAGTGACAGGGCCCACGTTTAAGAATAATTCACCCCTCCACTTT
TRBJ1-1	TRBD1	TRBV25-1	.	CASSDLKGAMGLRAFF	TGTGCCAGCAGTGACCTTAAGGGGGCGATGGGGCTGAGGGCTTTCTTT
TRBJ1-2	.	TRBV10-3	many	CAIRRLEGMSGYTF	TGTGCCATCAGAAGATTGGAGGGGATGTCTGGCTACACCTTC
TRBJ1-1	TRBD1	TRBV25-1	.	CASSRQGQPRNEAFF	TGTGCCAGCTCACGCCAGGGACAGCCCAGGAATGAAGCTTTCTTT
TRBJ1-1	TRBD1	TRBV14	many	CASSPNRGGSAEAFF	TGTGCCAGCAGCCCGAACAGGGGCGGGAGCGCTGAAGCTTTCTTT
TRBJ2-7	.	TRBV7-2	few	CASSLAAGPIEQYF	TGTGCCAGCAGCTTAGCAGCGGGTCCTATCGAGCAGTACTTC
TRBJ2-7	.	TRBV7-2	many	CASSLVSPEQYF	TGTGCCAGCAGCTTAGTTTCACCCGAGCAGTACTTC
TRBJ2-3	TRBD1	TRBV5-6	.	CASSDSGQGSTDTQYF	TGTGCCAGCAGCGACAGCGGACAGGGCAGCACAGATACGCAGTATTTT
TRBJ2-3	TRBD2	TRBV7-2	.	CASSFFTGGTTDTQYF	TGTGCCAGCAGCTTTTTCACGGGAGGCACCACAGATACGCAGTATTTT
TRBJ2-3	.	TRBV2	.	CASSSRTGTTSADTQYF	TGTGCCAGCAGTTCTCGGACTGGGACAACATCCGCCGATACGCAGTATTTT
TRBJ1-1	.	TRBV12-3/TRBV12-4	.	CASSLRKGLVTEAFF	TGTGCCAGCAGTTTGAGGAAGGGCCTGGTAACTGAAGCTTTCTTT